Each of the 31 T cell receptor beta chains below was sequenced from the same sample in a study of CD8+CD57+ T cells in acquired aplastic anemia (dated by TCRdb to the late 2010s). Reads for this sample came from an Illumina HiSeq 2000. Genomic DNA served as template for TCR beta VDJ combination and CDR3 sequence profiling. TCRdb handled the public reads itself, with Q25 trimming in fastp and clone calling in MiXCR, and kept productive beta chains. Rows are unified per CDR3 protein, each entry keeping the most common DNA and genes. This sample lists under 40,000 distinct CDR3 sequences; more than 75% were detected once. The top ten constitute approximately 24% of the sample. Sequenced material: sorted CD4+, CD8+, or CD8+CD57+ T cells (not recorded which) from PBMCs. The receptors were sampled from a human donor in good health, serving as a control.

The chain uses TRBV15 and TRBJ2-7; D is tentatively TRBD1 or TRBD2 (5 bases each). CDR3 size: 16 residues. Germline V gene data show CDR1 as LNHNV and CDR2 as YYDKDF (reference sequence). Trimming left V 0 bases short and J 5 bases short, with 17 bases between. This CDR3 is CATSRDRGQGMDEQYF. For the CDR3, the DNA is TGTGCCACCAGCAGAGATCGAGGGCAGGGTATGGACGAGCAGTACTTC. Full variable domain (outside the CDR3, taken from reference TRBV15 and TRBJ2-7): DAMVIQNPRYQVTQFGKPVTLSCSQTLNHNVMYWYQQKSSQAPKLLFHYYDKDFNNEADTPDNFQSRRPNTSFCFLDIRSPGLGDTAMYLCATSRDRGQGMDEQYFGPGTRLTVT.

The genes are TRBV20-1 and TRBJ2-7, with 12 bases fitting TRBD2. Germline V lookup: CDR1 DFQATT, CDR2 SNEGSKA (reference sequence). J was trimmed by 2 bases and V by 5 bases; bases with no gene match: 4. This CDR3 spans 14 amino acids. As DNA, the CDR3 is TGCAGTGCTTTGACTAGCGGGAGACCCTACGAGCAGTACTTC. It translates to CSALTSGRPYEQYF.

V is TRBV7-9 and J is TRBJ2-5; D unresolved. CDR1 and CDR2 (germline): SEHNR, FQNEAQ (reference sequence). Trimming stripped 3 bases from V and 4 bases from J, with 9 bases between. This CDR3 has 13 amino acids. This CDR3 reads CASSLDLTETQYF. In DNA form, the CDR3 reads TGTGCCAGCAGCTTGGATTTGACAGAGACCCAGTACTTC.

This clonotype was seen a few times. V is TRBV2 and J is TRBJ1-6; D perhaps matches TRBD1 (6 bases). This CDR3 is 15 amino acids long. V lost 6 bases and J 9 bases, leaving 18 bases between the germline ends. Germline V lookup: CDR1 SNHLY, CDR2 FYNNEI. This chain's CDR3 is CASSAGGAKGSPLHF. The CDR3 DNA reads as TGTGCCAGCAGCGCCGGGGGGGCGAAGGGTTCACCCCTCCACTTT.

The V gene is TRBV20-1, the J gene TRBJ1-2; 8 bases agree with TRBD1. Per the germline V gene, CDR1 is DFQATT and CDR2 is SNEGSKA (reference sequence). CDR3 size: 14 residues. V was pared by 0 bases and J by 5 bases, with 5 bases of the junction left unmatched. The CDR3 here is CSAREATGVYGYTF. CDR3 in DNA: TGCAGTGCTAGAGAAGCGACAGGGGTTTATGGCTACACCTTC.

The J gene is TRBJ1-1, the V gene TRBV29-1; D might be TRBD1 (5 bases). V was cut by 3 bases and J by 5 bases, with 22 bases left in between. CDR1 SQVTM and CDR2 ANQGSEA come from the germline V gene. CDR3 length equals 16 residues. Here the CDR3 reads CSVEGFRTVRGTEAFF. The CDR3 bases are TGCAGCGTTGAGGGGTTTCGAACAGTTCGGGGGACTGAAGCTTTCTTT.

In its sample, this clonotype was seen many times. The chain joins TRBV11-3 to TRBJ2-1, with 8 bases matching TRBD2. Germline V gene lookup returns CDR1 SGHNT and CDR2 YENEEA. CDR3 length: 16 amino acids. V shed 5 bases and J 1 base; nucleotides not matched to a gene: 7. This CDR3 is CASSTKRGYSYNEQFF. CDR3 bases: TGTGCCAGCAGCACTAAGCGGGGGTATTCCTACAATGAGCAGTTCTTC.

This chain uses TRBV12-3 or TRBV12-4 with TRBJ1-6, with D unresolved. The CDR3 sequence is 12 residues long. The V end was cut by 6 bases, the J end by 10 bases, with 10 bases between. The CDR3 nucleotides read TGTGCCAGCAGCCTACCAGGATCACCCCTCCACTTT. It translates to CASSLPGSPLHF.

The chain uses TRBV10-3 and TRBJ2-1; TRBD2 matches at 9 bases. Germline trimming cut 5 bases from V and 6 bases from J; bases unmatched to any gene: 8. Germline assignment: CDR1 ENHRY and CDR2 SYGVKD. The CDR3 sequence is 15 residues long. Written as DNA, the CDR3 is TGTGCCATCAGTCCCGGGACTAGCCTTTCCAATGAGCAGTTCTTC. Amino acid sequence: CAISPGTSLSNEQFF.

CDR3 coding DNA: TGTGCCACCGGGGACAGGGGGTACGAGCAGTACTTC. It is translated as CATGDRGYEQYF. This sequence joins TRBV15 and TRBJ2-7, with TRBD1 matching over 11 bases. This CDR3 region has 12 residues. V gave up 8 bases and J gave up 4 bases; unmatched junction bases: 1. Germline assignment: CDR1 LNHNV and CDR2 YYDKDF (reference sequence).

This clonotype has a single count. The DNA for the CDR3 is TGTACCACCAGTAGTCTAGCGGGTACGAACACCGGGGAGCTGTTTTTT. This gives the protein CTTSSLAGTNTGELFF. The rearrangement uses TRBV5-4 and TRBJ2-2, with 8 bases identical to TRBD2. The V gene's germline CDR1 is SGHNT and CDR2 YYREEE (reference sequence). The CDR3 spans 16 residues.

The V gene is TRBV20-1, the J gene TRBJ1-2, with 7 nucleotides matching TRBD1. CDR1 and CDR2 from the germline V gene are DFQATT and SNEGSKA (reference sequence). The CDR3 consists of 12 residues. V was pared by 6 bases and J by 7 bases, with 8 bases of the junction left unmatched. CDR3 nucleotides: TGCAGTGCAGAAGGGGGCTTGGTTGGCTACACCTTC. Protein: CSAEGGLVGYTF.

The gene calls are TRBV24-1 and TRBJ2-7; 10 nucleotides match TRBD1. The CDR3 extends over 15 amino acids. Unmatched junction bases numbered 1, after V lost 2 bases and J lost 1 base. Germline CDR1 is KGHDR and CDR2 is SFDVKD. CDR3 residues: CATSDWTGGSYEQYF. DNA for the CDR3: TGTGCCACCAGTGATTGGACAGGGGGATCCTACGAGCAGTACTTC.

This clonotype was picked up a small number of times. This chain links TRBV20-1 with TRBJ2-5; no reliable D call. Trimming took 2 bases from V and 5 from J, leaving 3 bases between them. Germline CDR1 DFQATT, CDR2 SNEGSKA (reference sequence). The CDR3 has 10 residues. The CDR3 protein is CSARLETQYF. CDR3 coding DNA: TGCAGTGCTAGACTCGAGACCCAGTACTTC.

The DNA for the CDR3 is TGTGCCAGCAGCTCGGAGTACGGGCAGCCCCAGCATTTT. This sequence encodes CASSSEYGQPQHF. This rearrangement joins TRBV7-9 to TRBJ1-5; D is undetermined. Germline V lookup: CDR1 SEHNR, CDR2 FQNEAQ (reference sequence). This CDR3 has 13 amino acids. Trimming left V 4 bases short and J 7 bases short, with 11 bases between.

The chain recombines TRBV10-3 with TRBJ1-2; 9 nucleotides match TRBD1. This CDR3 comprises 14 residues. Trimming removed 0 bases from V and 5 bases from J; junction bases left unmatched: 1. Germline values: CDR1 ENHRY, CDR2 SYGVKD. This CDR3 is CAISESGQGYGYTF. The CDR3 coding sequence is TGTGCCATCAGTGAGTCAGGACAGGGGTATGGCTACACCTTC.

In its sample, this clonotype ranks as medium-sized (0.01 to 0.1%). V usage is TRBV6-1 and J usage is TRBJ1-6; 7 bases match TRBD1. The CDR3 has 17 amino acids. The V gene's germline CDR1 is MNHNS and CDR2 SASEGT. Trimming at V came to 8 bases and at J to 7 bases, leaving 17 bases not matched to a gene. This CDR3 reads CASQGGEETLTNSPLHF. CDR3 bases: TGTGCCAGCCAGGGGGGCGAGGAAACTTTAACAAATTCACCCCTCCACTTT.

This chain links TRBV29-1 with TRBJ2-5; perhaps TRBD1 as D (5 bases). Trimming removed 4 bases from V and 2 bases from J, with 8 bases in between. CDR3 length equals 12 residues. Germline CDR1 reads SQVTM; CDR2 reads ANQGSEA. The CDR3 loop reads CSVGGLQETQYF. CDR3 bases: TGCAGCGTTGGGGGCCTACAAGAGACCCAGTACTTC.

The chain recombines TRBV20-1 with TRBJ1-6; TRBD1 is a possible D gene (5 bases). CDR3 length: 12 residues. V lost 3 bases, J lost 7 bases, and 7 bases lay in between. Germline values: CDR1 DFQATT, CDR2 SNEGSKA (reference sequence). For the CDR3, the DNA is TGCAGTGCTAGCTCAGGGAATTCACCCCTCCACTTT. It encodes CSASSGNSPLHF.

The chain carries TRBV2 and TRBJ1-4, with D possibly matching TRBD1 (6 bases). This CDR3 spans 14 amino acids. The ends were cut back, 5 bases at V and 5 bases at J, with 12 bases in the middle. Germline-derived CDR1 and CDR2 are SNHLY and FYNNEI. CDR3 protein: CASSPGAVNEKLFF. The CDR3 DNA is TGTGCCAGCAGTCCAGGGGCAGTCAATGAAAAACTGTTTTTT.

This clonotype was detected only a few times. Germline is not matched at one junction end, which may reflect a read error. The J gene is TRBJ2-5, the V gene TRBV6-1, with D tentatively TRBD1 (5 bases). CDR1 is MNHNS and CDR2 is SASEGT in the germline V gene. The CDR3 spans 12 residues. CDR3 sequence reads: CAISEGEETQYF. Here the CDR3 DNA reads TGTGCCATCAGTGAAGGGGAAGAGACCCAGTACTTC.

There are a few counts of this clonotype. The rearrangement uses TRBV24-1 and TRBJ1-2; 7 positions agree with TRBD1. J gave up 6 bases and V 9 bases, and 6 bases lay outside the gene matches. CDR1 is KGHDR and CDR2 is SFDVKD in the germline V gene. This CDR3 contains 12 residues. The CDR3 DNA is TGTGCCACCGGAGACAGGGTGGATGGCTACACCTTC. Translation: CATGDRVDGYTF.

This clonotype has a single count. This chain uses TRBV10-2 with TRBJ1-6; TRBD1 matches 8 bases. V lost 5 bases and J lost 7; bases outside the gene matches: 4. CDR1 is WSHSY and CDR2 is SAAADI in the germline V gene. The CDR3 sequence is 14 residues long. The chain's CDR3 is CASSRDRRNSPLHF. In DNA form, the CDR3 reads TGCGCCAGCAGTAGGGACAGGAGAAATTCACCCCTCCACTTT.

The chain couples TRBV10-3 to TRBJ2-1, with TRBD1 identical over 9 bases. V was pared by 2 bases and J by 1 base, with 0 bases of the junction left unmatched. Germline CDR1 ENHRY, CDR2 SYGVKD. The CDR3 has 15 residues. CDR3 protein: CAISEGQGSYNEQFF. The CDR3 bases are TGTGCCATCAGTGAGGGACAGGGGTCCTACAATGAGCAGTTCTTC.

This clonotype qualifies as medium-sized. The chain has TRBV6-2 or TRBV6-3 and TRBJ2-7; D uncertain. V gave up 6 bases and J gave up 2 bases, with 20 bases separating them. The germline gives CDR1 MNHEY, CDR2 SVGEGT. The CDR3 sequence is 16 residues long. Written as DNA, the CDR3 is TGTGCCAGCAGCTCACCCTGGGGAATTGAAACCTACGAGCAGTACTTC. Protein product: CASSSPWGIETYEQYF.

The chain has TRBV10-3 and TRBJ2-5, with 12 bases matching TRBD2. The CDR3 consists of 13 residues. Germline CDR1 reads ENHRY; CDR2 reads SYGVKD. With V trimmed by 11 bases and J by 3 bases, 4 bases remained unmatched. CDR3 DNA sequence: TGTGCCTCTAGCGGGGGGGCCGAAGAGACCCAGTACTTC. This sequence encodes CASSGGAEETQYF.

This clonotype has only a few counts. The gene calls are TRBV25-1 and TRBJ1-2, with D perhaps matching TRBD1 (5 bases). Trimming took 2 bases from V and 7 from J, leaving 14 bases between them. This CDR3 is built from 14 residues. Looked up from germline, CDR1 is MGHDK and CDR2 is SYGVNS. The CDR3 spells CASSETHSGGGYTF. CDR3 bases: TGTGCCAGCAGTGAAACCCATAGTGGGGGTGGCTACACCTTC.

This clonotype showed up just once. The chain uses TRBV19 and TRBJ2-3; possibly TRBD1 for D (5 bases). The CDR3 is 14 residues long. V shed 7 bases and J shed 0 bases, with 11 bases lying between them. CDR1 LNHDA and CDR2 SQIVND come from the germline V gene (reference sequence). The CDR3 spells CASKRSGSTDTQYF. The CDR3 DNA reads as TGTGCCAGTAAACGATCAGGGAGCACAGATACGCAGTATTTT. The variable domain in full, with the rest retrieved from reference TRBV19 and TRBJ2-3, is DGGITQSPKYLFRKEGQNVTLSCEQNLNHDAMYWYRQDPGQGLRLIYYSQIVNDFQKGDIAEGYSVSREKKESFPLTVTSAQKNPTAFYLCASKRSGSTDTQYFGPGTRLTVL.

There are many counts of this clonotype. The chain combines TRBV9 with TRBJ1-5; D not certain. The CDR3 is made up of 15 amino acids. V was trimmed by 0 bases and J by 3 bases, leaving 10 bases between them. Germline CDR1 and CDR2: SGDLS and YYNGEE. The CDR3 DNA reads TGTGCCAGCAGCGTAGGGTCAGGAAACAATCAGCCCCAGCATTTT. Translation: CASSVGSGNNQPQHF.

The genes are TRBV5-4 and TRBJ2-7, with D possibly matching TRBD2 (6 bases). From germline, CDR1 is SGHNT and CDR2 YYREEE (reference sequence). The CDR3 has 12 amino acids. Deletions cut 10 bases from V and 2 bases from J, with 13 bases between. CDR3 residues: CAPTPGAYEQYF. The CDR3 DNA reads as TGTGCCCCCACCCCGGGGGCCTACGAGCAGTACTTC.

The rearrangement uses TRBV15 and TRBJ2-7; D is possibly TRBD2 (5 bases). The CDR3 length is 14 residues. The V gene's germline CDR1 is LNHNV and CDR2 YYDKDF (reference sequence). V was trimmed by 3 bases and J by 6 bases, leaving 15 bases between them. The CDR3 reads CATSRDSSGREQYF. For the CDR3, the DNA is TGTGCCACCAGCAGGGACTCCTCCGGTCGCGAGCAGTACTTC.